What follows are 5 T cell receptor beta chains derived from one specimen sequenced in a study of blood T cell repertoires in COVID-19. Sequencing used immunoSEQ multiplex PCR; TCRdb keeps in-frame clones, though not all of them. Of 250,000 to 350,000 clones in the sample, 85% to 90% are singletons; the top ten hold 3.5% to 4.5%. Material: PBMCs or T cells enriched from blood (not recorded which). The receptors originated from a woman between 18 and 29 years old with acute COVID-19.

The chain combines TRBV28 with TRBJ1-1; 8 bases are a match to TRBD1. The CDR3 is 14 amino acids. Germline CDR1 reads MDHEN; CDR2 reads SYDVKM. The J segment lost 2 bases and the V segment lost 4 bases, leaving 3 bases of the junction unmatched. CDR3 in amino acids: CASSWDRQNTEAFF. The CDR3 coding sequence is TGTGCCAGCAGTTGGGACAGGCAAAACACTGAAGCTTTCTTT.

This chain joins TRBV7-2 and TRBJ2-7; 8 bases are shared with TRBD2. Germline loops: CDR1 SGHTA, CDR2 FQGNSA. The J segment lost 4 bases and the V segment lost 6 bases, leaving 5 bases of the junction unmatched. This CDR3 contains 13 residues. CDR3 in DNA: TGTGCCAGCAGTAGCGGGACACGTTACGAGCAGTACTTC. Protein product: CASSSGTRYEQYF.

The CDR3 sequence: CSVSDRIMGGYTF. DNA of the CDR3: TGCAGCGTCTCGGACAGGATCATGGGGGGCTACACCTTC. The chain recombines TRBV29-1 with TRBJ1-2; 7 bases align to TRBD1. CDR3 length equals 13 residues. Germline V gene sequence: CDR1 SQVTM, CDR2 ANQGSEA. V was pared by 6 bases and J by 8 bases, with 12 bases of the junction left unmatched. Based on the CDR3 plus reference TRBV29-1 and TRBJ1-2, the full variable domain is SAVISQKPSRDICQRGTSLTIQCQVDSQVTMMFWYRQQPGQSLTLIATANQGSEATYESGFVIDKFPISRPNLTFSTLTVSNMSPEDSSIYLCSVSDRIMGGYTFGSGTRLTVV.

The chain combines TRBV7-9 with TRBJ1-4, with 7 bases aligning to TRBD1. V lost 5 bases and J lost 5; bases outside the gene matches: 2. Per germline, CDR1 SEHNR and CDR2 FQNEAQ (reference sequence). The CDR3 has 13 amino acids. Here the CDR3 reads CASSPGGNEKLFF. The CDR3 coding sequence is TGTGCCAGCAGCCCAGGGGGGAATGAAAAACTGTTTTTT.

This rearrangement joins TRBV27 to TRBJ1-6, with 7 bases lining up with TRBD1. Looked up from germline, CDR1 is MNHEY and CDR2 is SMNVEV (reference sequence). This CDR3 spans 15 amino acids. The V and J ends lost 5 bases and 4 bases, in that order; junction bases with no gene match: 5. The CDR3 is CASSKQGPYNSPLHF. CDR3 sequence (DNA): TGTGCCAGCAGTAAACAGGGGCCGTATAATTCACCCCTCCACTTT.